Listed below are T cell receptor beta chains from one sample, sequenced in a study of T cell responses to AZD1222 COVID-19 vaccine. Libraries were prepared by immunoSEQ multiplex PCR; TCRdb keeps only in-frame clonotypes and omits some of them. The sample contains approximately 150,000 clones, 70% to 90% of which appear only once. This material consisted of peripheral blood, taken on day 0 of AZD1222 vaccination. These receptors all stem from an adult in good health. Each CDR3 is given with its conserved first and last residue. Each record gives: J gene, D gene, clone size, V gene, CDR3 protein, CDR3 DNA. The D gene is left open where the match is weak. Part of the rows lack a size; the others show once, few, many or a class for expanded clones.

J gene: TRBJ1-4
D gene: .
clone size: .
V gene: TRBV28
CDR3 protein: CASSRWGGGNEKLFF
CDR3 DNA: TGTGCCAGCAGCCGATGGGGGGGAGGGAATGAAAAACTGTTTTTT

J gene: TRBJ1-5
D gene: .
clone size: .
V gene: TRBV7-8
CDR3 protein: CASSLVAGNGGQPQHF
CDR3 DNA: TGTGCCAGCAGCTTGGTTGCAGGGAACGGAGGCCAGCCCCAGCATTTT

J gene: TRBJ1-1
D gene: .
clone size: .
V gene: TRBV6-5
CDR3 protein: CATEMAGGKAFF
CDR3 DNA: TGTGCCACAGAAATGGCGGGGGGGAAAGCTTTCTTT

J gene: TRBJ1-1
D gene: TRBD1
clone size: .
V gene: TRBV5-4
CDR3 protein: CASSPGTGARSTEAFF
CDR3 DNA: TGTGCCAGCAGCCCCGGGACAGGGGCCCGGTCCACTGAAGCTTTCTTT

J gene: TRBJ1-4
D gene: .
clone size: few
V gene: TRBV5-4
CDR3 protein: CASSFGSRATNEKLFF
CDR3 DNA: TGTGCCAGCAGCTTTGGGAGCAGAGCAACTAATGAAAAACTGTTTTTT

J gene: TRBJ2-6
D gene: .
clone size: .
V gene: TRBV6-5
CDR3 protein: CASRASGANVLTF
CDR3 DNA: TGTGCCAGCAGAGCCTCTGGGGCCAACGTCCTGACTTTC

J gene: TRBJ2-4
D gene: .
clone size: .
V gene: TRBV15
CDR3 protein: CATSSSGLAKNIQYF
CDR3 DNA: TGTGCCACCAGCAGCTCGGGACTAGCCAAAAACATTCAGTACTTC

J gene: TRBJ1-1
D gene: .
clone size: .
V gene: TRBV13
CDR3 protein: CASSLRQGQAFF
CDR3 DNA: TGTGCCAGCAGCTTACGCCAGGGGCAAGCTTTCTTT

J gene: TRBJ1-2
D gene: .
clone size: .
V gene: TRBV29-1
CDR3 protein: CSVGSLSDYGYTF
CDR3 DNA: TGCAGCGTTGGATCATTGTCGGACTATGGCTACACCTTC

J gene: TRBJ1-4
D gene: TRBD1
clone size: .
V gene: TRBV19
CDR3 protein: CASSIADRGGEKLFF
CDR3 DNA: TGTGCCAGTAGTATAGCCGACAGGGGAGGCGAAAAACTGTTTTTT

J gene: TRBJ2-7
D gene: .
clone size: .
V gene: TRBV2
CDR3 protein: CASSEDRIGDEQYF
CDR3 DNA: TGTGCCAGCAGTGAGGACCGTATAGGCGACGAGCAGTACTTC

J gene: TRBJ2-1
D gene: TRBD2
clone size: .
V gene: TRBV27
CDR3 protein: CASGTSGWSEQFF
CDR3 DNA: TGTGCCAGCGGGACTAGCGGGTGGAGTGAGCAGTTCTTC

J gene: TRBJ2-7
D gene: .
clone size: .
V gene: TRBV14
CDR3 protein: CASSQDEARVYEQYF
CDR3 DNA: TGTGCCAGCAGCCAAGATGAGGCCAGGGTCTACGAGCAGTACTTC

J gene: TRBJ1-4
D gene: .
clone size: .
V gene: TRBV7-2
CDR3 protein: CASSSPLVNEKLFF
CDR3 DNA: TGTGCCAGCAGCAGTCCCCTAGTGAATGAAAAACTGTTTTTT

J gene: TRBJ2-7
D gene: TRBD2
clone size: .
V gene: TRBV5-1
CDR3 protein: CASSNPSGRLIYEQYF
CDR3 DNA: TGCGCCAGCAGTAACCCTAGCGGGAGACTTATCTACGAGCAGTACTTC

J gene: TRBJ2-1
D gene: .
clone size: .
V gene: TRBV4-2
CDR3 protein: CASSPSLSSAYNEQFF
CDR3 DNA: TGTGCCAGCAGCCCTTCCCTCTCTTCCGCGTACAATGAGCAGTTCTTC

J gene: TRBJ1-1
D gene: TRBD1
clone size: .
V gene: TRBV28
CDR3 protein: CASSPTGAAYTEAFF
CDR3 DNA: TGTGCCAGCAGCCCAACAGGGGCAGCCTACACTGAAGCTTTCTTT

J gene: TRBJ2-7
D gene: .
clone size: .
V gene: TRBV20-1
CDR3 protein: CSASDRRRGSYEQYF
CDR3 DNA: TGCAGTGCTAGTGATCGGCGGAGAGGGTCCTACGAGCAGTACTTC

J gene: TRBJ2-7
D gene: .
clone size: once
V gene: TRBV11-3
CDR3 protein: CASSQGSSPGEQYF
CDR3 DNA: TGTGCCAGCAGCCAGGGAAGCAGTCCGGGCGAGCAGTACTTC

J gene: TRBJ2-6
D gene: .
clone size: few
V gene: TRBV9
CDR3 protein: CASSLGSLVANVLTF
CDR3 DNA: TGTGCCAGCAGCCTCGGGTCTCTAGTGGCCAACGTCCTGACTTTC

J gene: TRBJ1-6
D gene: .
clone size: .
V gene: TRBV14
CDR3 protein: CASSQDPPGRSPLHF
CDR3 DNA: TGTGCCAGCAGCCAAGACCCGCCCGGTAGATCACCCCTCCACTTT

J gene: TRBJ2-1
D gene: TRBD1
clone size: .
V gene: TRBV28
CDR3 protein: CASRTGPYNEQFF
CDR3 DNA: TGTGCCAGCAGGACAGGGCCCTACAATGAGCAGTTCTTC

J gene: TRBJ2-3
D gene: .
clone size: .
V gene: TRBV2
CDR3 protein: CASSRDSTDTQYF
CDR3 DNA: TGTGCCAGCAGTAGGGACAGCACAGATACGCAGTATTTT

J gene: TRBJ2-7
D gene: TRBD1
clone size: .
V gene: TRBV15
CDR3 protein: CATSRPGQGAREQYF
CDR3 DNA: TGTGCCACCAGCCGACCGGGACAGGGGGCTCGAGAGCAGTACTTC

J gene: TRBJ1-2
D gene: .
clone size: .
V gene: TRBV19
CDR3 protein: CASSWGREGREANYGYTF
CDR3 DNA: TGTGCCAGTAGTTGGGGCAGGGAGGGTCGGGAAGCTAACTATGGCTACACCTTC

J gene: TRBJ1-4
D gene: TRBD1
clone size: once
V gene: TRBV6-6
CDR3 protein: CASSYPGQGGEKLFF
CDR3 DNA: TGTGCCAGCAGTTACCCGGGACAGGGTGGGGAAAAACTGTTTTTT

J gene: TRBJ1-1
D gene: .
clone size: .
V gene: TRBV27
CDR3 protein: CASSLGRNTEAFF
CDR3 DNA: TGTGCCAGCAGTTTAGGCAGGAACACTGAAGCTTTCTTT

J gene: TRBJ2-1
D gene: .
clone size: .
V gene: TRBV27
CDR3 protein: CASSFPGAYNEQFF
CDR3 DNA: TGTGCCAGTAGTTTCCCGGGAGCTTACAATGAGCAGTTCTTC

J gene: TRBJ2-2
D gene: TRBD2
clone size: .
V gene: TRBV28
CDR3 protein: CASSPHRGLAVTGELFF
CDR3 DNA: TGTGCCAGCAGCCCCCATCGGGGACTAGCGGTCACCGGGGAGCTGTTTTTT

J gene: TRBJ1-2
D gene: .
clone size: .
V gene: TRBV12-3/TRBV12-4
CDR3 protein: CASNRSNRDGYTF
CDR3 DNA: TGTGCCAGCAATCGGTCCAACAGGGATGGCTACACCTTC

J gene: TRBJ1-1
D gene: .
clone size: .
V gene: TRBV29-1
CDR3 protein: CSVAGAGEAFF
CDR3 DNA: TGCAGCGTTGCCGGGGCCGGTGAAGCTTTCTTT